This T cell receptor beta chain originates from a study of cytomegalovirus exposure and HLA in healthy donors. Study-level points and caveats: Associated with cytomegalovirus, according to the listing, were 150 to 200 TCR beta chains. Subsequent analysis of the 120 or so validation repertoires found a tendency for first-cohort TCR clusters to co-occur. A few chains linked to CMV were shown in vitro to be specific for CMV antigens. Accounts indicate the classifier identified cytomegalovirus status with strong specificity and sensitivity.

CDR1 is MNHEY, CDR2 SMNVEV, per germline (reference sequence). V was pared by 0 bases and J by 1 base, with 13 bases between. The CDR3 totals 16 residues. As regards this clone: Its antigen remains unknown.

Profiling relied on immunoSEQ multiplex PCR, and the TCRdb table lists in-frame clones only, not all of them. Among some 140,000 clones listed, 75% to 90% were seen once. The V and J genes are TRBV27 and TRBJ2-7, with D maybe TRBD2 (6 bases). The sample consisted of PBMCs. This TCR derives from a man younger than 35 in good health and CMV-seropositive. The CDR3 region has the DNA TGTGCCAGCAGTTTATCGTGGGGGGAAATTTCCTACGAGCAGTACTTC. Protein: CASSLSWGEISYEQYF.